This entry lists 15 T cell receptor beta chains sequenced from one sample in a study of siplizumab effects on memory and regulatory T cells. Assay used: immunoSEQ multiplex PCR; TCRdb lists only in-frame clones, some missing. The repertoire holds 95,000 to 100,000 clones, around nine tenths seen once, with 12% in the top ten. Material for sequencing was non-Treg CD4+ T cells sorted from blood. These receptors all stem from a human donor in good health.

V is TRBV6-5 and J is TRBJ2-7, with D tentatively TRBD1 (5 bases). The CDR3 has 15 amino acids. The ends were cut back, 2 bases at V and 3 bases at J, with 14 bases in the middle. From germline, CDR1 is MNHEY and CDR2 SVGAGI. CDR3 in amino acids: CASSYDNARGYEQYF. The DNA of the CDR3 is TGTGCCAGCAGTTACGACAATGCTAGGGGCTACGAGCAGTACTTC.

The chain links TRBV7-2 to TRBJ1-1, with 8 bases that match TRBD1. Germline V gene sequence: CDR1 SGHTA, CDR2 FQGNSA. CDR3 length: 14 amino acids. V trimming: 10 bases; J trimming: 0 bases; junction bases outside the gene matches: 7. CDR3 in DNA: TGTGCCAATGGACAGGGAGGGTTGAACACTGAAGCTTTCTTT. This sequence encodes CANGQGGLNTEAFF.

CDR3 nucleotide sequence: TGTGCCAGAGAAGTAATTGCGCTAAAGGGACTCCTCGGGGAGCTGTTTTTT. It translates to CAREVIALKGLLGELFF. The chain couples TRBV11-2 to TRBJ2-2; maybe TRBD2 (6 bases). Germline V CDR1 and CDR2: SGHAT, FQNNGV. V was cut by 9 bases and J by 7 bases, with 27 bases left in between. The CDR3 loop spans 17 amino acids. Looking up the rest from reference TRBV11-2 and TRBJ2-2 gives the full variable domain: EAGVAQSPRYKIIEKRQSVAFWCNPISGHATLYWYQQILGQGPKLLIQFQNNGVVDDSQLPKDRFSAERLKGVDSTLKIQPAKLEDSAVYLCAREVIALKGLLGELFFGEGSRLTVL.

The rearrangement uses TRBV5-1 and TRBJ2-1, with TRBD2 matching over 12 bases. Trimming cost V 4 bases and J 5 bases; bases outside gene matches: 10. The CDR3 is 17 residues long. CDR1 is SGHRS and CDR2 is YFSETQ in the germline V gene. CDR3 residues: CASSPTGLAGINNEQFF. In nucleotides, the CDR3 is TGCGCCAGCAGCCCTACCGGACTAGCGGGAATAAACAATGAGCAGTTCTTC.

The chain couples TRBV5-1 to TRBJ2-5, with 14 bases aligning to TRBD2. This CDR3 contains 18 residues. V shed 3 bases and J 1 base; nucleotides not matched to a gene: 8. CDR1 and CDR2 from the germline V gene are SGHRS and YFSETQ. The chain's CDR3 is CASSSGLAGEGSQETQYF. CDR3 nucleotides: TGCGCCAGCAGCTCGGGACTAGCGGGAGAAGGTTCCCAAGAGACCCAGTACTTC. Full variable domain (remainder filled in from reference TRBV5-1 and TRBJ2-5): KAGVTQTPRYLIKTRGQQVTLSCSPISGHRSVSWYQQTPGQGLQFLFEYFSETQRNKGNFPGRFSGRQFSNSRSEMNVSTLELGDSALYLCASSSGLAGEGSQETQYFGPGTRLLVL.

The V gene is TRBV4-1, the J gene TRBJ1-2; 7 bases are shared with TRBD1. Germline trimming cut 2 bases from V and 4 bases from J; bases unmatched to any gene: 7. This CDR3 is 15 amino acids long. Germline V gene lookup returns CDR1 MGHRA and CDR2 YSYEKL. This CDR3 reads CASSQTEGAGYGYTF. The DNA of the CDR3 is TGCGCCAGCAGCCAAACGGAGGGGGCTGGCTATGGCTACACCTTC.

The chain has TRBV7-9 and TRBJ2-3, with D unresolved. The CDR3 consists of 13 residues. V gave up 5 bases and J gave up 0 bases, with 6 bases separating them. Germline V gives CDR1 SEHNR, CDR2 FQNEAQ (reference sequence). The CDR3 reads CASSPSSTDTQYF. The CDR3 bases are TGTGCCAGCAGCCCCTCTAGCACAGATACGCAGTATTTT.

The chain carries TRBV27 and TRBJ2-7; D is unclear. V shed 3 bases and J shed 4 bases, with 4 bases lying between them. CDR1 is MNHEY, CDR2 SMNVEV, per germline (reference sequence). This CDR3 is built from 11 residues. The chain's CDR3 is CASSLRYEQYF. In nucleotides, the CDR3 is TGTGCCAGCAGTTTGCGATACGAGCAGTACTTC.

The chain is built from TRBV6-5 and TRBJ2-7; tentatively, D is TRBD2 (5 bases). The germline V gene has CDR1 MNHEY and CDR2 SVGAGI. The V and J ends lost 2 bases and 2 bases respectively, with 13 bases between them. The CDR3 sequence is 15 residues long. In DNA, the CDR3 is TGTGCCAGCAGTTACGTCAGGAGCGGCCCCTACGAGCAGTACTTC. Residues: CASSYVRSGPYEQYF.

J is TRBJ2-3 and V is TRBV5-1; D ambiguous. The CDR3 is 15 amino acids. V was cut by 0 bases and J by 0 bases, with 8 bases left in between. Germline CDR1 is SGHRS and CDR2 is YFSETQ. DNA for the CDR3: TGCGCCAGCAGCTTGGTACTCGGGAGCACAGATACGCAGTATTTT. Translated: CASSLVLGSTDTQYF.

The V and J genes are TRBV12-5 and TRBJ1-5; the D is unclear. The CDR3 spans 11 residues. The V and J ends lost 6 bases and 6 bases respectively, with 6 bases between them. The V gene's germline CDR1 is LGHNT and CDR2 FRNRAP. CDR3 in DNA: TGTGCTAGTGGACGGGGTCAGCCCCAGCATTTT. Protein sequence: CASGRGQPQHF. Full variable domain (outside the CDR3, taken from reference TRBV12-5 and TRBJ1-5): DARVTQTPRHKVTEMGQEVTMRCQPILGHNTVFWYRQTMMQGLELLAYFRNRAPLDDSGMPKDRFSAEMPDATLATLKIQPSEPRDSAVYFCASGRGQPQHFGDGTRLSIL.

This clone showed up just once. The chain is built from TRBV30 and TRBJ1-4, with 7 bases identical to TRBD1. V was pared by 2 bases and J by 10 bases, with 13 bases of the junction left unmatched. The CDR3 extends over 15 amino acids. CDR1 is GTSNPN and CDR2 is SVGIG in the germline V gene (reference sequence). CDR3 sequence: CAWSTQGRRGGKLFF. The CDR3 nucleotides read TGTGCCTGGAGTACACAGGGGAGGAGAGGGGGAAAACTGTTTTTT.

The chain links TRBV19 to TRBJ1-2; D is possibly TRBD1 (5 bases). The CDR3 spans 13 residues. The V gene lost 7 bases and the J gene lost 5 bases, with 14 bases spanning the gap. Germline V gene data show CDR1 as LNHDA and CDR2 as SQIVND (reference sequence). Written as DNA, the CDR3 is TGTGCCAGTAAATCCAGGGAGGGGTATGGCTACACCTTC. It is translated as CASKSREGYGYTF.

CDR3 nucleotide sequence: TGTGCCAGCTCAAAGCTGGAGACCCAGTACTTC. Translated: CASSKLETQYF. The genes are TRBV18 and TRBJ2-5; the D is unclear. Trimming removed 5 bases from V and 5 bases from J, with 6 bases in between. Germline V gene data show CDR1 as KGHSH and CDR2 as LQKENI. The CDR3 spans 11 residues.

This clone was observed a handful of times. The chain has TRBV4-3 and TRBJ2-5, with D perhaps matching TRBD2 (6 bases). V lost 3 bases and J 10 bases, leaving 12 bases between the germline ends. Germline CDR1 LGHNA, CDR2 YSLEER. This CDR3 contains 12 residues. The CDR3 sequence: CASSHETGSQYF. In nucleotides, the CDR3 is TGCGCCAGCAGCCATGAAACCGGGAGCCAGTACTTC.